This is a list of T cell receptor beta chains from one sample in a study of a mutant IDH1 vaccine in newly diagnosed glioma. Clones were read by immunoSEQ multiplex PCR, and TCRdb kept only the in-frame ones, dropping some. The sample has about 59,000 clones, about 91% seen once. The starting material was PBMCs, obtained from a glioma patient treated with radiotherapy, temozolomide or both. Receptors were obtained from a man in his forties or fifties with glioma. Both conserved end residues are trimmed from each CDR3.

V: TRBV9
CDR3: ASSTQGAYGYT

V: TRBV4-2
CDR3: ASSLLPGTSGGDTQY

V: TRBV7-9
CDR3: ASSSVTQGLSGNTIY

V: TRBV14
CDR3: ASSPRGRAVGGYT

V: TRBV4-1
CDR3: ASSQRQGASNTEAF

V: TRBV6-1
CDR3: ASSEGTHLLQY

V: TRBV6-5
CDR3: ASTLEGAGYT

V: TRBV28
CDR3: ASSYTSNEQF

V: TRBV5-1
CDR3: ASLDRDYGYT

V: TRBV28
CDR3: ASGNRVGYTEAF

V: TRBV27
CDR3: ASLGSGTDYNSPLH

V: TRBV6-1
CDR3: ASSETSGGAETQY

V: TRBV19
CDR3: ASSFAGREETQY

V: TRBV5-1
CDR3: ASSAGQGAYHEQY

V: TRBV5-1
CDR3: ASTDRANTGELF

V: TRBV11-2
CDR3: ASSLELVAQY

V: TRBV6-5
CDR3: ASSHRTISEQY

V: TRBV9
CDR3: ASSKRTGGGEKLF

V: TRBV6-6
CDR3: ASSYQGAPTEAF

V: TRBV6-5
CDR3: ASSTGQNTEAF

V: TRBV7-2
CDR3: ASSPSASDTQY

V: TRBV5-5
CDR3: ASSWTGPSYEQY